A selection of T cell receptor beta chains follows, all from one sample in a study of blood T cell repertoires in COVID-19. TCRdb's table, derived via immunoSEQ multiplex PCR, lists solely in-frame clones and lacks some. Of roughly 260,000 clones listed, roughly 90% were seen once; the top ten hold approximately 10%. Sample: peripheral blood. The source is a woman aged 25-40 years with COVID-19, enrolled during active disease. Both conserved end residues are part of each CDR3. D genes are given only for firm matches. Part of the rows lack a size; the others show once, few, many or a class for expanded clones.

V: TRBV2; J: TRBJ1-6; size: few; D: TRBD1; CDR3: CASSLRDSRWPLHF; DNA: TGTGCCAGCAGTCTCCGGGACAGCCGGTGGCCCCTCCACTTT
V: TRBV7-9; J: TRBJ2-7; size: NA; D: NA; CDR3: CASSIIATVEGDEQYF; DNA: TGTGCCAGCAGTATAATAGCCACGGTCGAAGGAGACGAGCAGTACTTC
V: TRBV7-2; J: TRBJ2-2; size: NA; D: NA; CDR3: CASSLVRVSSNTGELFF; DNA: TGTGCCAGCAGCTTAGTTCGCGTATCCTCGAACACCGGGGAGCTGTTTTTT
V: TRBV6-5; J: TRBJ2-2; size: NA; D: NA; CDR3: CASSYGRTSGELFF; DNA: TGTGCCAGCAGTTATGGGAGGACGTCCGGGGAGCTGTTTTTT
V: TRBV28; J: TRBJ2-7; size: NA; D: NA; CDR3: CASSLQGQGNEQYF; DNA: TGTGCCAGCAGTCTTCAAGGACAAGGCAACGAGCAGTACTTC
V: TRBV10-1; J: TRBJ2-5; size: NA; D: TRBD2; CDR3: CASRRTSGMKTQYF; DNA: TGCGCCAGCAGAAGGACTAGCGGGATGAAGACCCAGTACTTC
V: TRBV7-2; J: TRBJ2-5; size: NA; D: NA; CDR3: CASSVFGVQGETQYF; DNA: TGTGCCAGCAGCGTCTTTGGGGTCCAGGGAGAGACCCAGTACTTC
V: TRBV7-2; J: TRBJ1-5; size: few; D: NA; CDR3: CASNRIGLGASNQPQHF; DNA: TGTGCCAGCAACAGGATCGGGTTGGGGGCGAGCAATCAGCCCCAGCATTTT
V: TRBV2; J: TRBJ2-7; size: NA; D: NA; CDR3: CASRGAVHEQYF; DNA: TGTGCCAGCAGGGGTGCGGTCCACGAGCAGTACTTC
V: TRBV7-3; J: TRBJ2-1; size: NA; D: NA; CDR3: CASSAGGRNNEQFF; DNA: TGTGCCAGCAGCGCCGGTGGGAGAAACAATGAGCAGTTCTTC